This TCR beta chain was captured by sequencing in a study of blood T cell repertoires in COVID-19. Overall study context: Whether acute or convalescent, the COVID-19 samples came from the United States, Italy and Spain.

Data came from immunoSEQ multiplex PCR; TCRdb stores just in-frame clones and leaves some out. Here the sample spans about 100,000 clones, roughly 90% being singletons. V gave up 5 bases and J gave up 4 bases; unmatched junction bases: 9. The CDR3 covers 15 residues. CDR1 is MNHEY, CDR2 SMNVEV, per germline (reference sequence). The chain couples TRBV27 to TRBJ2-7, with 9 bases lining up with TRBD1. Specimen: peripheral blood. This TCR came from a man in his sixties with acute or convalescent COVID-19. The CDR3 bases are TGTGCCAGCAGTGAAACAGGGGGCAGGGGTTACGAGCAGTACTTC. It is translated as CASSETGGRGYEQYF.